This T cell receptor beta chain was observed in a study of T-cell memory formation after mild COVID-19. Trimming pared 0 bases from V and 6 bases from J, leaving 4 bases between. In germline, CDR1 is SGHKS, CDR2 YYEKEE (reference sequence). This CDR3 comprises 12 residues. Employing constant-segment primers, 5'RACE generated TCR alpha and TCR beta cDNA libraries bearing sample barcodes and UMIs. One entry per CDR3 protein results from TCRdb running MiXCR on the 5' RACE reads. There are just over 350,000 distinct CDR3 sequences in the sample; around 14% occur only once, and 20% to 25% lies in the top ten.

The chain joins TRBV5-5 to TRBJ1-5; D gene unclear. This TCR derives from a man aged 18 to 30 who had mild COVID-19 (a few samples of this study predate the infection). Cell type and time point are not known. Material for sequencing was PBMCs or a T cell subset sorted from them (not recorded which). CDR3 sequence reads: CASSLEAQPQHF. CDR3 DNA: TGTGCCAGCAGCTTGGAAGCTCAGCCCCAGCATTTT.